This T cell receptor beta chain comes out of a study of T cells in Graves' hyperthyroidism and ophthalmopathy. Stable Graves' hyperthyroidism meant no ophthalmopathy progression within 18 months. The CDR3 has 14 residues. The germline CDR1 and CDR2 sequences are ENHRY and SYGVKD. This clonotype was seen once. Its matching antigen is unknown. This may be a read error, as it is one base from a much larger clone. There were TCR beta CDR3 regions amplified from RNA transcripts. A first-round RT-PCR of the TCR CDR3 used the HTBI primer set. TCRdb redid the calling of the multiplex PCR reads with MiXCR, one entry per CDR3 protein. The sample has just under 750,000 distinct CDR3 sequences, roughly a third seen once. General study points: Progression to ophthalmopathy was predicted a median of approximately seven months early.

The gene calls are TRBV10-3 and TRBJ2-7; D is possibly TRBD2 (6 bases). Sequenced sample: blood. This receptor was identified in a middle-aged woman with Graves' hyperthyroidism. CDR3 coding DNA: TGTGCCAGCAGCCAATCTTTAGCGGCCTACGAGCGGTACTTC. It is translated as CASSQSLAAYERYF.